Below, one T cell receptor beta chain is given with its context. The antigen is not known. CDR1 and CDR2 (germline): MGHRA, YSYEKL. J gave up 2 bases and V 10 bases, and 5 bases lay outside the gene matches. The CDR3 sequence is 14 residues long. With 60 Vbeta and 13 Jbeta primers, the PCR was carried out. Some clones are missing from TCRdb's copy, which holds only in-frame ones; the method was immunoSEQ multiplex PCR. The sample consists of approximately 200,000 clones, roughly 85% of them appearing once. This specimen comes from a study of cytomegalovirus exposure and HLA in healthy donors. Whole-study findings and limits: Earlier results showed most TCR beta V segments being productive about 87% or about 30% of the time. Later genetic work tied a missense DCLRE1C variant to beta-chain V and J trimming. Among donors in an Asian-associated ancestry cluster, a later analysis reportedly found fewer N-insertions than the approximately 700-donor mean. Under 20,000 TCR beta sequences were associated with HLA alleles at 0.05 false discovery rate in a later analysis.

The sequenced sample was PBMCs. This TCR was sampled from a woman in her twenties or thirties in good health and CMV-seropositive. The rearrangement uses TRBV4-1 and TRBJ2-3; 11 nucleotides match TRBD2. DNA for the CDR3: TGCGCCACCGGGGGACTAGCGGTCACAGATACGCAGTATTTT. Translating it yields CATGGLAVTDTQYF.